A single sample gave rise to the 24 T cell receptor beta chains below, sequenced in a study of CD8 T cells in Susac syndrome. Reverse transcription of about 0.5 to 1 ug RNA used random hexamers. One entry per CDR3 protein, called by TCRdb with MiXCR from the immunoSEQ multiplex PCR reads. The sample has 150,000 to 200,000 distinct CDR3 sequences, about 94% seen once. The specimen was CD4+ T cells from PBMCs. All receptors come from a human donor with multiple sclerosis.

This rearrangement joins TRBV19 to TRBJ1-1; 9 nucleotides agree with TRBD1. The germline CDR1 and CDR2 sequences are LNHDA and SQIVND (reference sequence). CDR3 length: 14 residues. Trimming cost V 7 bases and J 2 bases; bases outside gene matches: 5. CDR3 nucleotide sequence: TGTGCCAGTAAACCGGGACAGGGAAACACTGAAGCTTTCTTT. It encodes CASKPGQGNTEAFF.

The rearrangement joins TRBV20-1 to TRBJ2-6, with 8 bases fitting TRBD1. The CDR3 contains 17 residues. V was clipped by 5 bases and J by 0 bases; unmatched bases: 9. Per the germline V gene, CDR1 is DFQATT and CDR2 is SNEGSKA (reference sequence). This chain's CDR3 is CSAGDRPSLSGANVLTF. The DNA for the CDR3 is TGCAGTGCTGGGGACAGGCCGTCCCTCTCTGGGGCCAACGTCCTGACTTTC.

The chain has TRBV18 and TRBJ2-1; 8 bases map to TRBD1. This CDR3 has 16 residues. The V gene end was trimmed by 0 bases and the J gene end by 5 bases; junction bases not matched to a gene: 6. CDR1 is KGHSH, CDR2 LQKENI, per germline. The CDR3 region has the DNA TGTGCCAGCTCACCACCAGACAGGGGAGAGGACAATGAGCAGTTCTTC. This encodes CASSPPDRGEDNEQFF. The full variable domain, its missing parts supplied by reference TRBV18 and TRBJ2-1, is NAGVMQNPRHLVRRRGQEARLRCSPMKGHSHVYWYRQLPEEGLKFMVYLQKENIIDESGMPKERFSAEFPKEGPSILRIQQVVRGDSAAYFCASSPPDRGEDNEQFFGPGTRLTVL.

The chain combines TRBV27 with TRBJ2-5; perhaps TRBD1 as D (7 bases). The CDR3 runs 14 residues. The germline V gene has CDR1 MNHEY and CDR2 SMNVEV (reference sequence). V lost 5 bases to trimming and J lost 5 bases, with 15 bases between them. CDR3 protein: CASSPLSGGETQYF. DNA of the CDR3: TGTGCCAGCAGTCCCCTCTCAGGGGGGGAGACCCAGTACTTC.

This clonotype was seen a single time. The chain combines TRBV20-1 with TRBJ1-6; a possible D gene is TRBD1 (5 bases). The V gene lost 5 bases and the J gene lost 5 bases, with 16 bases spanning the gap. This CDR3 has 15 residues. Per the germline V gene, CDR1 is DFQATT and CDR2 is SNEGSKA (reference sequence). CDR3 amino acids: CSAQGAKGDNSPLHF. Written as DNA, the CDR3 is TGCAGTGCTCAGGGAGCCAAGGGTGATAATTCACCCCTCCACTTT.

The J gene is TRBJ2-1, the V gene TRBV5-1; D gene ambiguous. CDR1 is SGHRS and CDR2 is YFSETQ in the germline V gene. This CDR3 contains 14 residues. V lost 1 base and J 6 bases, leaving 11 bases between the germline ends. In DNA form, the CDR3 reads TGCGCCAGCAGCTTGACGGCTACCGTCAATGAGCAGTTCTTC. This translates into CASSLTATVNEQFF. The whole variable domain, remainder taken from reference TRBV5-1 and TRBJ2-1, is KAGVTQTPRYLIKTRGQQVTLSCSPISGHRSVSWYQQTPGQGLQFLFEYFSETQRNKGNFPGRFSGRQFSNSRSEMNVSTLELGDSALYLCASSLTATVNEQFFGPGTRLTVL.

This rearrangement joins TRBV29-1 to TRBJ1-4, with D maybe TRBD1 (5 bases). Germline V lookup: CDR1 SQVTM, CDR2 ANQGSEA. Trimming left V 1 base short and J 7 bases short, with 13 bases between. CDR3 length equals 14 residues. In DNA form, the CDR3 reads TGCAGCGTTGAAGGCCGACTCGGGGGTGAAAAACTGTTTTTT. This encodes CSVEGRLGGEKLFF.

The count of this clonotype is one. CDR3 sequence (DNA): TGCAGTGCTAGGAAGCGGCGGGGGGGGACCGGGGAGCTGTTTTTT. The encoded protein is CSARKRRGGTGELFF. V gene TRBV20-1 combines with J gene TRBJ2-2; 9 nucleotides agree with TRBD2. Germline CDR1 and CDR2: DFQATT and SNEGSKA (reference sequence). CDR3 length equals 15 residues. V lost 3 bases and J lost 5; bases outside the gene matches: 7.

The CDR3 loop is CASGLGHNEQFF. For the CDR3, the DNA is TGTGCTAGTGGTTTGGGGCACAATGAGCAGTTCTTC. The rearrangement links TRBV12-5 to TRBJ2-1; D gene ambiguous. This CDR3 is 12 amino acids long. The V gene's germline CDR1 is LGHNT and CDR2 FRNRAP. With 1 base removed from V and 5 bases from J, the gap between germline ends came to 3 bases.

CDR3 nucleotide sequence: TGTGCCATCAGTGATGGTAGCAATCAGCCCCAGCATTTT. Encoded protein: CAISDGSNQPQHF. The chain recombines TRBV10-3 with TRBJ1-5; D unclear. Trimming cost V 3 bases and J 0 bases, with 3 bases left between them. CDR3 length equals 13 residues. The germline V gene encodes CDR1 ENHRY and CDR2 SYGVKD.

V and J are TRBV29-1 and TRBJ2-1, with a possible D match to TRBD2 (5 bases). Deletions cut 3 bases from V and 4 bases from J, with 16 bases between. Germline V CDR1 and CDR2: SQVTM, ANQGSEA. The CDR3 runs 15 residues. CDR3 DNA sequence: TGCAGCGTTGAGGTTGGTTCGAGGGTATACAATGAGCAGTTCTTC. Translating it yields CSVEVGSRVYNEQFF.

J is TRBJ1-2 and V is TRBV4-3; D is possibly TRBD1 (5 bases). There are 13 residues in the CDR3. CDR1 LGHNA and CDR2 YSLEER come from the germline V gene. The germline V and J ends were trimmed by 0 bases and 7 bases, with 9 bases remaining between them. The CDR3 is CASSQDRGVGYTF. The CDR3 DNA sequence: TGCGCCAGCAGCCAAGATCGGGGGGTTGGCTACACCTTC.

The CDR3 is CASSSDRGNTEAFF. The CDR3, as DNA: TGCGCCAGCAGCAGTGACAGGGGGAACACTGAAGCTTTCTTT. The genes are TRBV5-1 and TRBJ1-1; 8 bases match TRBD1. CDR1 is SGHRS and CDR2 is YFSETQ in the germline V gene. V dropped 4 bases and J dropped 1; count of bases not matched to a gene: 3. The CDR3 is made up of 14 amino acids. The full variable domain, in which reference TRBV5-1 and TRBJ1-1 provide the parts outside the CDR3, is KAGVTQTPRYLIKTRGQQVTLSCSPISGHRSVSWYQQTPGQGLQFLFEYFSETQRNKGNFPGRFSGRQFSNSRSEMNVSTLELGDSALYLCASSSDRGNTEAFFGQGTRLTVV.

The genes are TRBV7-6 and TRBJ2-1, with D perhaps given as TRBD1 or TRBD2 (5 bases each). The V end was cut by 5 bases, the J end by 10 bases, with 18 bases between. The CDR3 is 14 amino acids. Germline values: CDR1 SGHVS, CDR2 FNYEAQ. CDR3 nucleotide sequence: TGTGCCAGCAGCATCACCCCCAGGGACGGGGAGCAGTTCTTC. It encodes CASSITPRDGEQFF.

The V and J genes are TRBV30 and TRBJ2-1; D perhaps matches TRBD1 (7 bases). This CDR3 is 16 amino acids long. The germline V gene has CDR1 GTSNPN and CDR2 SVGIG (reference sequence). Trimming removed 5 bases from V and 1 base from J, with 18 bases in between. The CDR3 nucleotides read TGTGCCTGGGGGGGGTTGACAGGGCGATCCTACAATGAGCAGTTCTTC. Amino acid sequence: CAWGGLTGRSYNEQFF.

The genes are TRBV20-1 and TRBJ2-3, with D possibly TRBD2 on 5 matching bases. V dropped 6 bases and J dropped 14 bases, with 21 bases sitting between them. CDR3 length: 12 amino acids. Germline V gene sequence: CDR1 DFQATT, CDR2 SNEGSKA (reference sequence). This CDR3 reads CSARGRALRPYF. DNA for the CDR3: TGCAGTGCCCGAGGGCGGGCCCTTCGCCCGTATTTT.

The J gene is TRBJ1-5, the V gene TRBV7-2, with 8 bases aligning to TRBD1. The germline CDR1 and CDR2 sequences are SGHTA and FQGNSA. The CDR3 extends over 14 amino acids. Losses at the gene ends were 5 bases for V and 5 bases for J; bases not matched to a gene: 5. CDR3 sequence reads: CASSPAGGHQPQHF. Here the CDR3 DNA reads TGTGCCAGCAGCCCAGCAGGGGGCCATCAGCCCCAGCATTTT.

The rearrangement uses TRBV14 and TRBJ2-7, with 10 bases that match TRBD1. The V and J ends lost 4 bases and 1 base, in that order; junction bases with no gene match: 7. The CDR3 contains 16 residues. Germline assignment: CDR1 SGHDN and CDR2 FVKESK. The CDR3 DNA reads TGTGCCAGCAGCCCAACCCCGGGACAGGGGTCCTACGAGCAGTACTTC. Translation: CASSPTPGQGSYEQYF.

The chain is built from TRBV29-1 and TRBJ1-1; TRBD1 agrees at 7 bases. The CDR3 runs 11 residues. V gave up 6 bases and J gave up 7 bases; unmatched junction bases: 5. Per the germline V gene, CDR1 is SQVTM and CDR2 is ANQGSEA. The CDR3 is CSVQGSFEAFF. CDR3 nucleotides: TGCAGCGTACAGGGGAGCTTTGAAGCTTTCTTT.

This chain joins TRBV20-1 and TRBJ2-1; D gene ambiguous. V shed 0 bases and J shed 5 bases, with 11 bases lying between them. In germline, CDR1 is DFQATT, CDR2 SNEGSKA (reference sequence). CDR3 length equals 14 residues. CDR3 bases: TGCAGTGCTAGAGATCCAGACTTAAACAATGAGCAGTTCTTC. Translated, it gives CSARDPDLNNEQFF.

The V and J genes are TRBV27 and TRBJ2-7; maybe TRBD2 (5 bases). The germline V and J ends were trimmed by 6 bases and 7 bases, with 16 bases remaining between them. The CDR3 extends over 13 amino acids. The germline gives CDR1 MNHEY, CDR2 SMNVEV (reference sequence). The DNA of the CDR3 is TGTGCCAGCAGAACCACGGGTTCGGGGGAGCAGTACTTC. As protein: CASRTTGSGEQYF.

The chain is built from TRBV9 and TRBJ2-7, with D unresolved. Germline V gene sequence: CDR1 SGDLS, CDR2 YYNGEE. V was pared by 4 bases and J by 2 bases, with 16 bases between. This CDR3 is built from 15 residues. CDR3 in DNA: TGTGCCAGCAGCCTGGAATCTAAGCCAACCTACGAGCAGTACTTC. Its protein is CASSLESKPTYEQYF.

This CDR3 reads CSVRTGGVDQPQHF. DNA for the CDR3: TGCAGCGTCCGGACAGGGGGCGTCGATCAGCCCCAGCATTTT. This chain connects TRBV29-1 to TRBJ1-5, with 11 bases fitting TRBD1. Trimming at V came to 6 bases and at J to 5 bases, leaving 6 bases not matched to a gene. The CDR3 runs to 14 residues. Germline values: CDR1 SQVTM, CDR2 ANQGSEA.

V is TRBV5-6 and J is TRBJ1-2, with D unclear. V was pared by 0 bases and J by 0 bases, with 9 bases between. From germline, CDR1 is SGHDT and CDR2 YYEEEE. This CDR3 spans 15 amino acids. The CDR3 protein is CASSLGRPSNYGYTF. The CDR3 DNA reads as TGTGCCAGCAGCTTGGGCAGGCCCTCTAACTATGGCTACACCTTC.